This is a list of T cell receptor beta chains from one sample in a study of beta chain features in type 1 diabetes. Profiling relied on immunoSEQ multiplex PCR, and the TCRdb table lists in-frame clones only, not all of them. The table lists a few hundred thousand clones, approximately 31% of them singletons, with about 0.065% in the top ten. Specimen: naive CD4+ T cells from blood. The receptors originated from a man younger than 35 in good health. Both conserved end residues are part of each CDR3. A D gene is named only where the DNA matches it firmly. A clone size is listed for some rows: how often the clone was seen (once, few, many), or a class if it is expanded.

TRBJ2-7,TRBV5-1,TRBD2,NA,CASSLTSGSYEQYF,TGCGCCAGCAGCTTAACTAGCGGGAGTTACGAGCAGTACTTC
TRBJ2-7,TRBV29-1,TRBD1,NA,CSVPSGTDYEQYF,TGCAGCGTCCCTTCCGGGACAGATTACGAGCAGTACTTC
TRBJ2-5,TRBV29-1,TRBD1,NA,CSATDRERETQYF,TGCAGCGCTACTGACAGGGAGCGGGAGACCCAGTACTTC
TRBJ2-1,TRBV20-1,NA,few,CSALGNEQFF,TGCAGTGCTTTGGGCAATGAGCAGTTCTTC
TRBJ1-1,TRBV30,NA,once,CAWSAGSNTEAFF,TGTGCCTGGAGTGCCGGTTCGAACACTGAAGCTTTCTTT
TRBJ2-1,TRBV5-1,NA,NA,CASSPNYNEQFF,TGCGCCAGCAGTCCAAACTACAATGAGCAGTTCTTC
TRBJ2-7,TRBV7-2,NA,NA,CASSLVPEGRQYF,TGTGCCAGCAGCTTAGTGCCGGAGGGACGCCAGTACTTC
TRBJ2-6,TRBV10-3,NA,few,CAISTQQGPGANVLTF,TGTGCCATCAGTACGCAACAGGGCCCTGGGGCCAACGTCCTGACTTTC
TRBJ1-3,TRBV30,NA,NA,CAWNNVISGNTIYF,TGTGCCTGGAATAATGTCATCTCTGGAAACACCATATATTTT
TRBJ2-4,TRBV28,TRBD1,NA,CASTLSGTGGENIQYF,TGTGCCAGCACCCTGTCCGGGACAGGGGGCGAAAACATTCAGTACTTC
TRBJ2-7,TRBV28,NA,few,CASSSPGRLYEQYF,TGTGCCAGCAGCTCTCCGGGACGCCTCTACGAGCAGTACTTC
TRBJ2-1,TRBV9,TRBD2,few,CASSVISGGQEQFF,TGTGCCAGCAGCGTAATTAGCGGGGGCCAGGAGCAGTTCTTC
TRBJ2-1,TRBV7-3,NA,NA,CASSLGLRSDEQFF,TGTGCCAGCAGCTTGGGGCTCCGGTCGGATGAGCAGTTCTTC
TRBJ2-2,TRBV4-2,NA,NA,CASSQLTRVTGELFF,TGTGCCAGCAGCCAACTCACCAGGGTCACCGGGGAGCTGTTTTTT
TRBJ2-1,TRBV28,TRBD2,NA,CASSLSGRRSNEQFF,TGTGCCAGCAGTCTAAGCGGGAGGAGGTCCAATGAGCAGTTCTTC
TRBJ1-1,TRBV20-1,NA,few,CSARKNTEAFF,TGCAGTGCTAGGAAGAACACTGAAGCTTTCTTT
TRBJ2-3,TRBV15,NA,NA,CATSRDGRGTDTQYF,TGTGCCACCAGCAGAGACGGGAGAGGGACAGATACGCAGTATTTT
TRBJ1-2,TRBV30,NA,few,CAWSVRESVGYTF,TGTGCCTGGAGTGTACGGGAATCAGTTGGCTACACCTTC
TRBJ2-2,TRBV4-3,NA,NA,CASSQSSNTGELFF,TGCGCCAGCAGCCAGAGTTCGAACACCGGGGAGCTGTTTTTT
TRBJ2-3,TRBV6-5,NA,NA,CASSYSRGLSTDTQYF,TGTGCCAGCAGTTACTCGAGAGGACTCAGCACAGATACGCAGTATTTT
TRBJ2-2,TRBV15,TRBD2,few,CATSRELLGLAGTGELFF,TGTGCCACCAGCAGAGAGTTACTGGGACTAGCCGGCACCGGGGAGCTGTTTTTT
TRBJ2-1,TRBV18,TRBD2,NA,CASSPAGGLAATNEQFF,TGTGCCAGCTCACCGGCGGGAGGGCTAGCGGCTACGAATGAGCAGTTCTTC
TRBJ1-1,TRBV7-2,NA,NA,CASSEPAREAFF,TGTGCCAGCAGCGAACCAGCGAGGGAAGCTTTCTTT
TRBJ2-3,TRBV30,TRBD1,NA,CAWSHRQGVTDTQYF,TGTGCCTGGAGCCACCGACAGGGTGTAACAGATACGCAGTATTTT
TRBJ2-6,TRBV5-1,NA,few,CASRAGPSGANVLTF,TGCGCCAGCCGAGCAGGACCCTCTGGGGCCAACGTCCTGACTTTC
TRBJ1-1,TRBV30,NA,NA,CAWSVLRWDTEAFF,TGTGCCTGGAGTGTACTCAGGTGGGACACTGAAGCTTTCTTT
TRBJ1-3,TRBV30,TRBD1,NA,CAWSRTGRTGNTIYF,TGTGCCTGGAGCAGGACAGGTCGAACGGGAAACACCATATATTTT
TRBJ2-1,TRBV9,NA,once,CASSVGPSSYNEQFF,TGTGCCAGCAGCGTAGGGCCTAGCTCCTACAATGAGCAGTTCTTC
TRBJ2-7,TRBV5-1,TRBD2,few,CASSLSSGSRHEQYF,TGCGCCAGCAGCTTGAGTAGCGGGAGTCGGCACGAGCAGTACTTC
TRBJ2-7,TRBV13,TRBD1,NA,CASSYGTGIYEQYF,TGTGCCAGCAGCTACGGGACAGGGATCTACGAGCAGTACTTC
TRBJ2-7,TRBV5-1,NA,few,CASSFPEGRNFYEQYF,TGCGCCAGCAGCTTTCCGGAGGGTAGGAACTTCTACGAGCAGTACTTC
TRBJ2-1,TRBV5-1,TRBD2,NA,CASSSLTSGSYNEQFF,TGCGCCAGCAGCTCATTGACTAGCGGGTCCTACAATGAGCAGTTCTTC
TRBJ2-5,TRBV4-3,NA,NA,CASSRGLTREETQYF,TGCGCCAGCAGCCGGGGATTGACTAGGGAAGAGACCCAGTACTTC
TRBJ2-5,TRBV30,NA,few,CAWSPGGTVQETQYF,TGTGCCTGGAGCCCCGGAGGGACAGTCCAAGAGACCCAGTACTTC
TRBJ1-2,TRBV20-1,NA,NA,CSASRDRGYTF,TGCAGTGCTAGCAGGGACCGTGGCTACACCTTC
TRBJ2-3,TRBV5-1,TRBD2,once,CASSLGALAGGTDTQYF,TGCGCCAGCAGCTTGGGGGCCCTAGCGGGAGGCACAGATACGCAGTATTTT
TRBJ2-7,TRBV30,NA,few,CAWSVVGSGSGEQYF,TGTGCCTGGAGTGTAGTAGGGAGCGGTTCTGGGGAGCAGTACTTC
TRBJ2-7,TRBV9,NA,NA,CASSVAGSGARYEQYF,TGTGCCAGCAGCGTAGCGGGATCAGGGGCCCGGTACGAGCAGTACTTC
TRBJ2-1,TRBV11-2,NA,NA,CASSSSRRSSYNEQFF,TGTGCCAGCAGCTCCTCCCGGCGTAGCTCCTACAATGAGCAGTTCTTC
TRBJ1-1,TRBV5-6,NA,NA,CASSFSPIRNTEAFF,TGTGCCAGCAGCTTCAGCCCCATTCGGAACACTGAAGCTTTCTTT
TRBJ1-3,TRBV2,NA,NA,CATAGSGNTIYF,TGTGCCACGGCGGGGTCTGGAAACACCATATATTTT
TRBJ2-5,TRBV5-1,NA,few,CASSLKGTQETQYF,TGCGCCAGCAGCTTAAAAGGGACCCAAGAGACCCAGTACTTC
TRBJ2-3,TRBV4-2,TRBD2,NA,CASSQGWTSGRADTQYF,TGTGCCAGCAGCCAAGGATGGACTAGCGGGAGGGCAGATACGCAGTATTTT
TRBJ1-3,TRBV10-3,NA,NA,CAISVGGISGNTIYF,TGTGCCATCAGTGTTGGGGGTATTTCTGGAAACACCATATATTTT
TRBJ2-6,TRBV18,NA,NA,CASSPAGSGANVLTF,TGTGCCAGCTCACCAGCAGGCTCTGGGGCCAACGTCCTGACTTTC